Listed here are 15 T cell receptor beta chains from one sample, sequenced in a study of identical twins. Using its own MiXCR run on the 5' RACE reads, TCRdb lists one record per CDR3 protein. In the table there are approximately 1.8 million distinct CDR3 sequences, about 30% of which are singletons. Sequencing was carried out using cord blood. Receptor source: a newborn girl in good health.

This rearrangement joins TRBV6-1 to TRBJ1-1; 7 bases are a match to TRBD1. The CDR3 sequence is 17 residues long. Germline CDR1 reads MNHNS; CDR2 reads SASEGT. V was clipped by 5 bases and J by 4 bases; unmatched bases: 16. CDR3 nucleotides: TGTGCCAGCAGTAAATGGGGACAGTTGCGGGGGTCCACTGAAGCTTTCTTT. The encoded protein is CASSKWGQLRGSTEAFF.

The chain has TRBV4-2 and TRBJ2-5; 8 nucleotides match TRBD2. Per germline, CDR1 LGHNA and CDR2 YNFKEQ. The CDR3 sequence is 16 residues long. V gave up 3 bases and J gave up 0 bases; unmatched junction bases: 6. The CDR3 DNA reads TGTGCCAGCAGCCACCCCACGGGAGGGAACCAAGAGACCCAGTACTTC. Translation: CASSHPTGGNQETQYF.

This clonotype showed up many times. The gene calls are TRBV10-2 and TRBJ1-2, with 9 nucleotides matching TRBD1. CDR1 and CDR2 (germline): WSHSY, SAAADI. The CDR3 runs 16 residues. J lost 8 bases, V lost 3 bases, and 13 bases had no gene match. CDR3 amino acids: CASSDFVEQGAWGYTF. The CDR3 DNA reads TGCGCCAGCAGTGATTTTGTGGAACAGGGGGCTTGGGGCTACACCTTC.

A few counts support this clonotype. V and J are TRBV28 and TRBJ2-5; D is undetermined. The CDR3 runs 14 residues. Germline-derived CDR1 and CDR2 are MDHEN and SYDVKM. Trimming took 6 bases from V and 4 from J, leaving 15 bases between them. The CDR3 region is CASSLLGGTETQYF. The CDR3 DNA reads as TGTGCCAGCAGCCTCCTAGGTGGAACAGAGACCCAGTACTTC.

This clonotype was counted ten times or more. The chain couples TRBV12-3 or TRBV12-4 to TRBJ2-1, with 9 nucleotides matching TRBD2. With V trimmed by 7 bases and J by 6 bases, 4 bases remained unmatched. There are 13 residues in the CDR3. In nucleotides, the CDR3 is TGTGCCAGCATCATAGCGGGAGTCAATGAGCAGTTCTTC. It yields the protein CASIIAGVNEQFF.

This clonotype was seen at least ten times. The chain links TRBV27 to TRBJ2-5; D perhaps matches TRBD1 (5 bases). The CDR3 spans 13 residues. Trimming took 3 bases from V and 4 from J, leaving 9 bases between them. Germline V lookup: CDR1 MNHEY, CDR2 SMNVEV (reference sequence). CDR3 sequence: CASSFRRGETQYF. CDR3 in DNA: TGTGCCAGCAGTTTTCGAAGGGGAGAGACCCAGTACTTC.

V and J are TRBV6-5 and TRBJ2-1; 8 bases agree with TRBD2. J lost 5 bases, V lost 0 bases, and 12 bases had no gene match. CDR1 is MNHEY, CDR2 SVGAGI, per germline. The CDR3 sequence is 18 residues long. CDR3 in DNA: TGTGCCAGCAGTTACTCGCTTATGGGCGGGAGGCTAGACAATGAGCAGTTCTTC. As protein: CASSYSLMGGRLDNEQFF.

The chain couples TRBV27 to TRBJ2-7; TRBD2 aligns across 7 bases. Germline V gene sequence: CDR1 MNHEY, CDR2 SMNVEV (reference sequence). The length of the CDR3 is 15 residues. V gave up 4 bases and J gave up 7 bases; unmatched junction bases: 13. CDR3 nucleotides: TGTGCCAGCAGTTGGGGGGGGGGGTTGAACAATGAGCAGTACTTC. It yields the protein CASSWGGGLNNEQYF.

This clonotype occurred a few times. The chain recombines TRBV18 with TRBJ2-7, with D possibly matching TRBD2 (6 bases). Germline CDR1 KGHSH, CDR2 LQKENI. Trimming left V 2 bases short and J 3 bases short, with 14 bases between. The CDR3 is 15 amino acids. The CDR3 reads CASSPSPGGNYEQYF. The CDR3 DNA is TGTGCCAGCTCACCATCACCCGGGGGTAACTACGAGCAGTACTTC.

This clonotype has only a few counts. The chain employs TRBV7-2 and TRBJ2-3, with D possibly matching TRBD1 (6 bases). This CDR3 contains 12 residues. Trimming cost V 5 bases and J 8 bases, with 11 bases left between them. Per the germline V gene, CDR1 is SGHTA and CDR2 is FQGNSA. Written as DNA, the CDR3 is TGTGCCAGCAGCGGACAGCGTACTACGCAGTATTTT. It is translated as CASSGQRTTQYF. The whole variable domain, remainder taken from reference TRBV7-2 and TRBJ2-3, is GAGVSQSPSNKVTEKGKDVELRCDPISGHTALYWYRQSLGQGLEFLIYFQGNSAPDKSGLPSDRFSAERTGGSVSTLTIQRTQQEDSAVYLCASSGQRTTQYFGPGTRLTVL.

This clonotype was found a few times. CDR3 in amino acids: CASTQMRTSPRNEQFF. CDR3 nucleotides: TGTGCCAGCACCCAGATGAGGACTAGTCCCCGCAATGAGCAGTTCTTC. The chain recombines TRBV12-3 or TRBV12-4 with TRBJ2-1; 7 nucleotides align to TRBD2. The CDR3 has 16 amino acids. With V trimmed by 7 bases and J by 6 bases, 15 bases remained unmatched.

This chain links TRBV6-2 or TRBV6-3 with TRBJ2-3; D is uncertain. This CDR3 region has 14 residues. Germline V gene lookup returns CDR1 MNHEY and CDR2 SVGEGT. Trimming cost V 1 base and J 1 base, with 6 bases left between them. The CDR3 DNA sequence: TGTGCCAGCAGTTACTTCCACCGCACAGATACGCAGTATTTT. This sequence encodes CASSYFHRTDTQYF.

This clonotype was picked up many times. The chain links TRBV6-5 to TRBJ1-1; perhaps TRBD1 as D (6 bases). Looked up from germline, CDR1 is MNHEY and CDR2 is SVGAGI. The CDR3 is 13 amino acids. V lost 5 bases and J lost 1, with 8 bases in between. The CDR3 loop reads CASSRRGNTEAFF. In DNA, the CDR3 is TGTGCCAGCAGTCGCAGGGGGAACACTGAAGCTTTCTTT.

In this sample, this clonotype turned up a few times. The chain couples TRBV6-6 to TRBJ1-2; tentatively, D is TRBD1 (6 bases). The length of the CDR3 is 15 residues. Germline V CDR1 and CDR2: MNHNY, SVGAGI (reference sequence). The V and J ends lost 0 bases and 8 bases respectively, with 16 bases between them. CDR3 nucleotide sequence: TGTGCCAGCAGTTACTCGACCGGGGGGCGAGGGGGCTACACCTTC. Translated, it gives CASSYSTGGRGGYTF.

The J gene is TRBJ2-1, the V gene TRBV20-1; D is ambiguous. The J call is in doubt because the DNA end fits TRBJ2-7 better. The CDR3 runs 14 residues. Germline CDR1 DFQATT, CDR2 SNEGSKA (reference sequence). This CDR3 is CSARLVHSYNEQYF. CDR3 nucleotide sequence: TGCAGTGCTAGACTAGTCCACTCCTACAATGAGCAGTACTTC.